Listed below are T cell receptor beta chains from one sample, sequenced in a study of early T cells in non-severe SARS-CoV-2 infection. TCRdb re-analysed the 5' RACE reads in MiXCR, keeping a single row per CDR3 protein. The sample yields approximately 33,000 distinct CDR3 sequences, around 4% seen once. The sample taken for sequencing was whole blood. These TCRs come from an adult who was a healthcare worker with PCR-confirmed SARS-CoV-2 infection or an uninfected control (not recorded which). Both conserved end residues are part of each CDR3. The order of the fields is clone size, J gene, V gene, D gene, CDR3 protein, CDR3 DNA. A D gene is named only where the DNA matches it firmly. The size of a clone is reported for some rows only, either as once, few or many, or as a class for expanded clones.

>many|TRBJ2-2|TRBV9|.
CASSVAIGELFF
TGTGCCAGCAGCGTAGCCATCGGGGAGCTGTTTTTT
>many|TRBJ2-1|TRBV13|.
CASSQRQASFSYNEQFF
TGTGCCAGCAGCCAAAGACAAGCGAGTTTTTCCTACAATGAGCAGTTCTTC
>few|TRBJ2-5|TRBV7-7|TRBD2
CASSQILAGIETQYF
TGTGCTAGCAGCCAGATTCTAGCGGGAATAGAGACCCAGTACTTC
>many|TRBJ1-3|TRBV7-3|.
CASSFPPQGRGGNTIYF
TGTGCCAGCAGCTTCCCTCCCCAGGGAAGGGGTGGAAACACCATATATTTT
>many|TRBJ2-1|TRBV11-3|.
CASSLGRGAYNEQFF
TGTGCCAGCAGCTTAGGACGAGGGGCCTACAATGAGCAGTTCTTC
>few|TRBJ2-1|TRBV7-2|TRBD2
CASSLVAGEYNEQFF
TGTGCCAGCAGCTTAGTAGCGGGAGAGTACAATGAGCAGTTCTTC
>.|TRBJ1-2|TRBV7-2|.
CASSLGPGQYGYTF
TGTGCCAGCAGCTTAGGCCCTGGACAGTATGGCTACACCTTC
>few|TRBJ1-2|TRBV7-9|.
CASSAQGTAYGYTF
TGTGCCAGCAGCGCCCAGGGGACTGCCTATGGCTACACCTTC
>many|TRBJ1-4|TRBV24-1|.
CATSAGGGPDEKLFF
TGTGCCACCAGTGCGGGGGGAGGACCTGATGAAAAACTGTTTTTT
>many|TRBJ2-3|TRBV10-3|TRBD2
CAIMRERSTDTQYF
TGTGCCATCATGCGGGAGCGGAGCACAGATACGCAGTATTTT
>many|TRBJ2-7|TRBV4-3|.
CASSQDSSYYEQYF
TGCGCCAGCAGCCAAGATTCCAGCTACTACGAGCAGTACTTC
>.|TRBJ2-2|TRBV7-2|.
CASSPDSTNTGELFF
TGTGCCAGCAGCCCCGACAGTACGAACACCGGGGAGCTGTTTTTT
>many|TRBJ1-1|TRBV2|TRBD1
CASSASLSAGGTEAFF
TGTGCCAGCAGCGCTAGCCTGTCCGCAGGGGGCACTGAAGCTTTCTTT
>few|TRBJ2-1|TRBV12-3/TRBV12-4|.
CASSPAGGSYNEQFF
TGTGCCAGCAGTCCTGCAGGGGGGTCCTACAATGAGCAGTTCTTC
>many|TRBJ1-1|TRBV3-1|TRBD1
CASSSTQGLLTEAFF
TGTGCCAGCAGCAGTACACAGGGGCTTTTAACTGAAGCTTTCTTT
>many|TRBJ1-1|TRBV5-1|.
CASSSYQENTEAFF
TGCGCCAGCAGCTCCTATCAGGAGAACACTGAAGCTTTCTTT
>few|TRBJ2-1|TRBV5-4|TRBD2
CASSQRDHEQFF
TGTGCCAGCAGCCAGCGGGATCATGAGCAGTTCTTC
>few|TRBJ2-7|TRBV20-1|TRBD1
CSARTGQAPYEQYF
TGCAGTGCTCGCACGGGACAGGCCCCTTACGAGCAGTACTTC
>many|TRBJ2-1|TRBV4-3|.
CASSQVGNWDNEQFF
TGCGCCAGCAGCCAAGTGGGAAACTGGGACAATGAGCAGTTCTTC
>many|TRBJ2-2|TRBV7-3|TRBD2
CASSLNPGLAGDTGELFF
TGTGCCAGCAGCTTAAACCCCGGGCTAGCGGGAGACACCGGGGAGCTGTTTTTT
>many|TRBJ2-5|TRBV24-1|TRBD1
CATSERTGGGVQETQYF
TGTGCCACCAGTGAGAGGACAGGGGGCGGGGTCCAAGAGACCCAGTACTTC
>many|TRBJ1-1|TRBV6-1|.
CASSEAVGLNTEAFF
TGTGCCAGCAGTGAAGCCGTCGGGCTGAACACTGAAGCTTTCTTT
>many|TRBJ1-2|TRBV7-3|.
CASSPSGTAYGYTF
TGTGCCAGCAGCCCATCCGGGACGGCTTATGGCTACACCTTC
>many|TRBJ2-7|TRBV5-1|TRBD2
CASSLVASGSGYEQYF
TGCGCCAGCAGCTTGGTGGCTAGCGGGAGTGGCTACGAGCAGTACTTC
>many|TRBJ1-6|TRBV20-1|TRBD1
CSARGQGMGVTNSPLHF
TGCAGTGCTAGAGGACAGGGGATGGGAGTGACTAATTCACCCCTCCACTTT
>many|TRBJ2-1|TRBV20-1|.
CSARRKGYNEQFF
TGCAGTGCTCGGAGGAAGGGGTACAATGAGCAGTTCTTC
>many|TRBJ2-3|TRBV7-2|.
CASRPLQGFTDTQYF
TGTGCCAGCAGGCCCCTACAGGGTTTCACAGATACGCAGTATTTT
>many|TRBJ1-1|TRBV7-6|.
CASALGHPNTEAFF
TGTGCCAGCGCATTGGGACACCCGAACACTGAAGCTTTCTTT
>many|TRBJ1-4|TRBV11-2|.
CASSLASKLGEKLFF
TGTGCCAGCAGCTTAGCATCCAAACTAGGGGAAAAACTGTTTTTT
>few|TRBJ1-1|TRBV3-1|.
CASSQGRGVEGAEAFF
TGTGCCAGCAGCCAAGGAAGGGGGGTAGAAGGCGCTGAAGCTTTCTTT
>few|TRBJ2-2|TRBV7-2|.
CASSKTRGPGELFF
TGTGCCAGCAGCAAAACCCGGGGTCCCGGGGAGCTGTTTTTT
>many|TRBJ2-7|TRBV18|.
CASSLSDTREQYF
TGTGCCAGCTCACTATCCGACACGAGGGAGCAGTACTTC
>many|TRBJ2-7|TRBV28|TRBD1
CASSFGGTGSYEQYF
TGTGCCAGCAGTTTTGGCGGGACAGGGAGTTACGAGCAGTACTTC
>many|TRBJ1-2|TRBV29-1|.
CSVEGGAYGYTF
TGCAGCGTTGAAGGGGGTGCCTATGGCTACACCTTC
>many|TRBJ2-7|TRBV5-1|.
CASSLAPGPGYEQYF
TGCGCCAGCAGCTTGGCACCCGGCCCCGGCTACGAGCAGTACTTC
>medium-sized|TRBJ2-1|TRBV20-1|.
CSGSGGINSRANEQFF
TGCAGTGGGAGTGGGGGAATCAACTCGAGGGCCAATGAGCAGTTCTTC
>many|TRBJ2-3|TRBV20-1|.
CSASSPPIAKGTDTQYF
TGCAGTGCTAGTAGCCCCCCGATAGCGAAAGGCACAGATACGCAGTATTTT
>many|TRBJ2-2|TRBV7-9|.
CASSPPQVGELFF
TGTGCCAGCAGCCCCCCACAAGTCGGGGAGCTGTTTTTT
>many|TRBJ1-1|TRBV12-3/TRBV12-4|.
CASSLGSRDTEAFF
TGTGCCAGCAGTTTAGGCTCCCGGGACACTGAAGCTTTCTTT
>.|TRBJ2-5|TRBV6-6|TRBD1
CASSYLARGRETQYF
TGTGCCAGCAGTTACTTAGCCAGGGGGCGTGAGACCCAGTACTTC
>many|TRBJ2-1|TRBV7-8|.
CASSLRTRIMSVEQFF
TGTGCCAGCAGCTTACGTACACGGATCATGTCTGTTGAGCAGTTCTTC
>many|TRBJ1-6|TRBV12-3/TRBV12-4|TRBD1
CASSKGWGQDNSPLHF
TGTGCCAGCAGCAAAGGGTGGGGACAGGATAATTCACCCCTCCACTTT
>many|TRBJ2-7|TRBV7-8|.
CASSFSRDSYEQYF
TGTGCCAGCAGCTTTTCCCGGGACTCCTACGAGCAGTACTTC
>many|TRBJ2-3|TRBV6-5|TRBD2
CASSDVSGADTQYF
TGTGCCAGCAGTGACGTTAGCGGGGCAGATACGCAGTATTTT
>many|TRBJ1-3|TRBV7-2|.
CASSLRQADSENTIYF
TGTGCCAGCAGCCTAAGACAGGCGGACTCTGAAAACACCATATATTTT
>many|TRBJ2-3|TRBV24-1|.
CATSDHRLPTDTQYF
TGTGCCACCAGTGACCATCGACTTCCCACGGATACGCAGTATTTT
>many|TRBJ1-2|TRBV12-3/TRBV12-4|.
CASSTQGYYGYTF
TGTGCCAGCAGTACACAGGGCTACTATGGCTACACCTTC
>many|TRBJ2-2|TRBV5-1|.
CASSSRTLDTGELFF
TGCGCCAGCAGCTCTCGTACACTGGACACCGGGGAGCTGTTTTTT
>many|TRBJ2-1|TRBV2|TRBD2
CASSRQLAGEDNEQFF
TGTGCCAGCAGTCGCCAATTAGCGGGAGAGGACAATGAGCAGTTCTTC
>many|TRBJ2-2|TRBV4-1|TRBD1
CASSQVPTGGELFF
TGCGCCAGCAGCCAAGTACCGACAGGGGGGGAGCTGTTTTTT
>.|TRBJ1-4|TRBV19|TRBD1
CASSMQGARLGEKLLF
TGTGCCAGTAGTATGCAGGGGGCGCGTTTGGGTGAAAAACTGCTTTTT
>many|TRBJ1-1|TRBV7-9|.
CASGPRYFEAFF
TGTGCCAGCGGACCACGTTATTTTGAAGCTTTCTTT